A selection of T cell receptor beta chains follows, all from one sample in a study of blood T cell repertoires in COVID-19. The table came from immunoSEQ multiplex PCR; TCRdb's copy has only in-frame clones and leaves some out. The repertoire holds about 50,000 clones, with 70% to 80% as singletons. The sample was PBMCs or T cells enriched from blood (not recorded which). The receptors derive from a woman between 45 and 65 years old with acute COVID-19. The CDR3 runs from the conserved cysteine through the conserved F or W. Each record gives: V gene, clone size, J gene, D gene, CDR3 protein, CDR3 DNA. A D gene is named only where the DNA matches it firmly. Clone size is stated in some rows and not others, as once, few, many or a class when expanded.

>TRBV2|.|TRBJ1-1|TRBD1
CASSGDRNTEAFF
TGTGCCAGCAGTGGGGACAGGAACACTGAAGCTTTCTTT
>TRBV5-1|.|TRBJ2-1|.
CASSSRRDNEQFF
TGCGCCAGCAGCTCCCGCAGGGACAATGAGCAGTTCTTC
>TRBV7-8|few|TRBJ1-5|.
CASSSHDRINQPQHF
TGTGCCAGCAGCTCCCACGACAGGATCAATCAGCCCCAGCATTTT
>TRBV19|.|TRBJ2-7|TRBD2
CASSSGSSYEQYF
TGTGCCAGTAGTAGCGGGAGCTCCTACGAGCAGTACTTC
>TRBV6-7|.|TRBJ1-2|.
CASHQGMGGYTF
TGTGCCAGCCATCAGGGTATGGGAGGCTACACCTTC
>TRBV14|.|TRBJ1-2|.
CASSETGGNYGYTF
TGTGCCAGCAGCGAGACGGGGGGTAACTATGGCTACACCTTC
>TRBV13|.|TRBJ1-1|.
CASSQRVQGNTEAFF
TGTGCCAGCAGCCAAAGGGTACAGGGCAACACTGAAGCTTTCTTT
>TRBV7-2|.|TRBJ1-1|.
CASSVQGRGTEAFF
TGTGCCAGCAGCGTACAGGGTAGAGGCACTGAAGCTTTCTTT
>TRBV18|.|TRBJ1-2|TRBD1
CASSPTGGSYGYTF
TGTGCCAGCTCCCCGACAGGGGGCAGCTATGGCTACACCTTC
>TRBV9|.|TRBJ2-1|TRBD2
CASSVSGGVLNEQFF
TGTGCCAGCAGCGTCAGCGGGGGGGTTCTCAATGAGCAGTTCTTC
>TRBV4-1|.|TRBJ2-5|.
CASSSPRGETQYF
TGCGCCAGCAGCTCGCCTAGAGGGGAGACCCAGTACTTC
>TRBV6-5|.|TRBJ2-5|TRBD2
CASSYKRGKETQYF
TGTGCCAGCAGTTACAAGCGGGGGAAAGAGACCCAGTACTTC
>TRBV3-1/TRBV3-2|.|TRBJ1-5|.
CASSQATTQPQHF
TGTGCCAGCAGCCAAGCAACAACTCAGCCCCAGCATTTT
>TRBV3-1/TRBV3-2|.|TRBJ2-3|TRBD1
CASSLQGFHTDTQYF
TGTGCCAGCAGCCTACAGGGGTTCCACACAGATACGCAGTATTTT
>TRBV14|.|TRBJ2-1|TRBD2
CASSPRKGGNEQFF
TGTGCCAGCAGCCCGAGGAAGGGAGGGAATGAGCAGTTCTTC
>TRBV7-9|.|TRBJ2-1|.
CASSPRGSSYNEQFF
TGTGCCAGCAGCCCCCGGGGAAGCTCCTACAATGAGCAGTTCTTC
>TRBV5-1|.|TRBJ1-1|TRBD1
CASSFIPTGEDTEAFF
TGCGCCAGCAGCTTTATTCCGACAGGGGAAGACACTGAAGCTTTCTTT
>TRBV14|.|TRBJ2-7|.
CASSQEQQGHSYEQYF
TGTGCCAGCAGCCAAGAACAGCAGGGACACTCCTACGAGCAGTACTTC
>TRBV3-1/TRBV3-2|.|TRBJ2-5|.
CASSQGRGLETQYF
TGTGCCAGCAGCCAAGGCCGGGGGTTGGAGACCCAGTACTTC
>TRBV27|.|TRBJ1-3|TRBD1
CASSLTGGNKGNTIYF
TGTGCCAGCAGTTTAACAGGGGGCAATAAAGGAAACACCATATATTTT
>TRBV2|.|TRBJ2-7|.
CASRGGQIYEQYF
TGTGCCAGCAGGGGGGGACAGATCTACGAGCAGTACTTC
>TRBV3-1/TRBV3-2|few|TRBJ1-6|.
CASSQVYRDNSPLHF
TGTGCCAGCAGCCAAGTTTACCGGGATAATTCACCCCTCCACTTT